This passage covers 18 T cell receptor beta chains from one sample sequenced in a study of lymphopenia after photon versus proton radiotherapy. Repertoires were generated with immunoSEQ multiplex PCR, while TCRdb's copy carries only in-frame clones and drops some. Of about 160,000 clones in the sample, roughly nine tenths are singletons; the top ten hold roughly 4.7%. Sequenced here: peripheral blood, sampled from a patient treated with photon-based radiotherapy. Every receptor here comes from a man aged 45-60 years with gastric cancer.

V gene TRBV4-1 combines with J gene TRBJ2-2; 10 positions agree with TRBD1. The ends lost 4 bases at V and 0 bases at J; junction bases unmatched: 2. Germline V gene sequence: CDR1 MGHRA, CDR2 YSYEKL. The CDR3 is 16 residues long. CDR3 region: CASSRGQGANTGELFF. The DNA of the CDR3 is TGCGCCAGCAGCCGTGGACAGGGGGCGAACACCGGGGAGCTGTTTTTT.

The chain joins TRBV18 to TRBJ1-3, with D possibly being TRBD1 (5 bases). Germline values: CDR1 KGHSH, CDR2 LQKENI. The CDR3 totals 15 residues. Trimming left V 0 bases short and J 2 bases short, with 8 bases between. The CDR3 sequence: CASSPPGRAGNTIYF. The DNA for the CDR3 is TGTGCCAGCTCACCACCGGGCAGGGCTGGAAACACCATATATTTT.

The chain is built from TRBV7-6 and TRBJ1-2; TRBD1 agrees at 11 bases. Germline V gene lookup returns CDR1 SGHVS and CDR2 FNYEAQ. V was pared by 1 base and J by 5 bases, with 6 bases of the junction left unmatched. The length of the CDR3 is 16 residues. CDR3 sequence: CASSLGRTGGGYGYTF. CDR3 DNA sequence: TGTGCCAGCAGCTTAGGAAGGACAGGGGGCGGTTATGGCTACACCTTC. Looking up the rest from reference TRBV7-6 and TRBJ1-2 gives the full variable domain: GAGVSQSPRYKVTKRGQDVALRCDPISGHVSLYWYRQALGQGPEFLTYFNYEAQQDKSGLPNDRFSAERPEGSISTLTIQRTEQRDSAMYRCASSLGRTGGGYGYTFGSGTRLTVV.

The chain links TRBV13 to TRBJ2-5; D may be TRBD1 (5 bases). CDR3 size: 14 residues. The V end lost 2 bases, the J end lost 1 base, and 8 bases lay between the germline ends. CDR1 is PRHDT, CDR2 FYEKMQ, per germline (reference sequence). The CDR3 reads CASSLQGIQETQYF. CDR3 sequence (DNA): TGTGCCAGCAGCTTACAGGGAATCCAAGAGACCCAGTACTTC.

CDR3 in amino acids: CASSPRAGVTYNEQFF. The CDR3 nucleotides read TGTGCCAGCAGCCCAAGAGCGGGGGTCACATACAATGAGCAGTTCTTC. The chain recombines TRBV7-6 with TRBJ2-1, with TRBD2 matching over 8 bases. This CDR3 comprises 16 residues. The junction had 10 bases not matched to a gene; V was cut back by 5 bases and J by 4 bases. Germline lookup yields CDR1 SGHVS and CDR2 FNYEAQ. Together with reference TRBV7-6 and TRBJ2-1, the CDR3 gives the full variable domain: GAGVSQSPRYKVTKRGQDVALRCDPISGHVSLYWYRQALGQGPEFLTYFNYEAQQDKSGLPNDRFSAERPEGSISTLTIQRTEQRDSAMYRCASSPRAGVTYNEQFFGPGTRLTVL.

The chain combines TRBV27 with TRBJ1-2, with D tentatively TRBD1 (5 bases). The V gene's germline CDR1 is MNHEY and CDR2 SMNVEV (reference sequence). The CDR3 is 14 amino acids. V shed 2 bases and J shed 2 bases, with 9 bases lying between them. CDR3 residues: CASSLLGGNYGYTF. The CDR3 nucleotides read TGTGCCAGCAGTTTACTCGGGGGGAACTATGGCTACACCTTC.

This chain joins TRBV5-6 and TRBJ2-7, with a weak D call TRBD1 (6 bases). Trimming stripped 0 bases from V and 6 bases from J, with 16 bases between. Germline lookup yields CDR1 SGHDT and CDR2 YYEEEE. This CDR3 is built from 15 residues. The CDR3 DNA is TGTGCCAGCAGCTTGGCACAGGGAGTATTAATCGAGCAGTACTTC. Its translation is CASSLAQGVLIEQYF. Looking up the rest from reference TRBV5-6 and TRBJ2-7 gives the full variable domain: DAGVTQSPTHLIKTRGQQVTLRCSPKSGHDTVSWYQQALGQGPQFIFQYYEEEERQRGNFPDRFSGHQFPNYSSELNVNALLLGDSALYLCASSLAQGVLIEQYFGPGTRLTVT.

The V and J genes are TRBV28 and TRBJ1-2, with D unresolved. CDR3 length: 11 amino acids. Germline CDR1 and CDR2: MDHEN and SYDVKM. V was shortened by 8 bases and J by 1 base, with 5 bases between the two germline ends. The CDR3 protein is CASGVNYGYTF. The CDR3, as DNA: TGTGCCAGCGGGGTTAACTATGGCTACACCTTC.

This clone has just one count. The chain carries TRBV7-9 and TRBJ2-2; 10 bases line up with TRBD2. Trimming removed 4 bases from V and 5 bases from J; junction bases left unmatched: 16. The CDR3 extends over 19 amino acids. Per germline, CDR1 SEHNR and CDR2 FQNEAQ (reference sequence). The CDR3 sequence: CASSSPMRASGRGTGELFF. The CDR3 bases are TGTGCCAGCAGCTCCCCTATGAGGGCTAGCGGGAGAGGTACCGGGGAGCTGTTTTTT.

The chain links TRBV5-1 to TRBJ1-1, with TRBD1 matching over 9 bases. V shed 4 bases, J shed 2 bases, and the junction held 3 bases outside the gene matches. This CDR3 has 14 amino acids. CDR1 SGHRS and CDR2 YFSETQ come from the germline V gene. CDR3 nucleotide sequence: TGCGCCAGCAGCCCGGGACAGGGAAACACTGAAGCTTTCTTT. Residues: CASSPGQGNTEAFF.

The J gene is TRBJ1-5, the V gene TRBV28; 8 bases are a match to TRBD1. J gave up 3 bases and V 6 bases, and 31 bases lay outside the gene matches. Germline-derived CDR1 and CDR2 are MDHEN and SYDVKM. The CDR3 totals 23 residues. CDR3 in amino acids: CASSREMRRTGISLRTPNQPQHF. The CDR3 DNA is TGTGCCAGCAGCCGAGAGATGAGACGGACAGGGATCTCCCTACGGACCCCCAATCAGCCCCAGCATTTT.

Concerning this clone itself: Other DNA sequences from this sample encode an identical CDR3 as well. The CDR3 is CASSYSGRANYGYTF. The CDR3 coding sequence is TGTGCCAGCAGTTACTCCGGCAGGGCGAACTATGGCTACACCTTC. The V gene is TRBV6-5, the J gene TRBJ1-2; TRBD1 is a possible D gene (5 bases). V gave up 0 bases and J gave up 2 bases, with 10 bases separating them. The germline gives CDR1 MNHEY, CDR2 SVGAGI. The CDR3 consists of 15 residues.

The CDR3 reads CASSYGRPSSGNTIYF. Here the CDR3 DNA reads TGTGCCAGCAGTTATGGTCGTCCCAGCTCTGGAAACACCATATATTTT. The rearrangement joins TRBV6-5 to TRBJ1-3; D call uncertain. V lost 3 bases, J lost 0 bases, and 12 bases lay in between. Per the germline V gene, CDR1 is MNHEY and CDR2 is SVGAGI. The CDR3 is 16 residues long.

The gene calls are TRBV18 and TRBJ1-5; D ambiguous. The CDR3 extends over 14 amino acids. CDR1 is KGHSH, CDR2 LQKENI, per germline. V was cut by 0 bases and J by 3 bases, with 6 bases left in between. The CDR3 protein is CASSPPWNNQPQHF. The DNA for the CDR3 is TGTGCCAGCTCACCACCGTGGAACAATCAGCCCCAGCATTTT.

The V and J genes are TRBV4-1 and TRBJ2-2, with D perhaps being TRBD1 or TRBD2 (5 bases each). The V gene's germline CDR1 is MGHRA and CDR2 YSYEKL. The CDR3 contains 15 residues. Trimming took off 1 base at V and 3 bases at J, with 9 bases between the two ends. As DNA, the CDR3 is TGCGCCAGCAGCCAAGCGGGGCGGGACACCGGGGAGCTGTTTTTT. Its protein is CASSQAGRDTGELFF.

CDR3 region: CASSLAIREETQYF. CDR3 in DNA: TGCGCCAGCAGCTTGGCCATACGCGAAGAGACCCAGTACTTC. The chain has TRBV5-1 and TRBJ2-5, with D hard to call. V was trimmed by 0 bases and J by 3 bases, leaving 9 bases between them. Germline assignment: CDR1 SGHRS and CDR2 YFSETQ. The CDR3 contains 14 residues.

V and J are TRBV15 and TRBJ1-1, with D unresolved. Germline V gene lookup returns CDR1 LNHNV and CDR2 YYDKDF (reference sequence). With 3 bases removed from V and 8 bases from J, the gap between germline ends came to 13 bases. The CDR3 loop spans 13 amino acids. CDR3 bases: TGTGCCACCAGCAGGGGCGTGGGGATCGAAGCTTTCTTT. This codes for CATSRGVGIEAFF.

V and J are TRBV19 and TRBJ2-7; D perhaps matches TRBD1 (7 bases). CDR1 and CDR2 (germline): LNHDA, SQIVND (reference sequence). Deletions cut 0 bases from V and 3 bases from J, with 12 bases between. This CDR3 is built from 15 residues. The CDR3: CASSIEEGAGYEQYF. The CDR3 bases are TGTGCCAGTAGTATAGAGGAGGGGGCGGGCTACGAGCAGTACTTC. Using reference TRBV19 and TRBJ2-7 for the parts outside the CDR3, the full variable domain is DGGITQSPKYLFRKEGQNVTLSCEQNLNHDAMYWYRQDPGQGLRLIYYSQIVNDFQKGDIAEGYSVSREKKESFPLTVTSAQKNPTAFYLCASSIEEGAGYEQYFGPGTRLTVT.